One and the same sample provided the 18 T cell receptor beta chains below, sequenced in a study of cytomegalovirus exposure and HLA in healthy donors. Some clones are missing from TCRdb's copy, which holds only in-frame ones; the method was immunoSEQ multiplex PCR. Among 190,000 or so clones listed, approximately 80% were seen once. The sequenced sample consisted of PBMCs. The receptors here all came from a woman aged 30 to 39 in good health and CMV-seropositive.

The chain employs TRBV7-8 and TRBJ2-7, with D tentatively TRBD2 (6 bases). This CDR3 is 15 amino acids long. Trimming removed 5 bases at V and 7 bases at J, with 21 bases between. Germline CDR1 and CDR2: SGHVS and FQNEAQ. DNA for the CDR3: TGTGCCAGCAGCATCAATCGGGGAGGCGCAAAAGAGCAGTACTTC. Its protein product is CASSINRGGAKEQYF.

Points on this clone: Within the sample, other DNA sequences also encode this same CDR3. V gene TRBV11-2 combines with J gene TRBJ1-2, with 10 bases aligning to TRBD1. After removal of 1 base from V and 5 bases from J, the junction contained 4 bases not matched to a gene. Germline V gene sequence: CDR1 SGHAT, CDR2 FQNNGV. The CDR3 runs 15 residues. CDR3 residues: CASSLGQGAGYGYTF. DNA of the CDR3: TGTGCCAGCAGCTTAGGACAGGGGGCAGGATATGGCTACACCTTC.

J is TRBJ2-7 and V is TRBV28; D possibly corresponds to TRBD2 (5 bases). CDR1 MDHEN and CDR2 SYDVKM come from the germline V gene. V was cut by 2 bases and J by 0 bases, with 8 bases left in between. There are 14 residues in the CDR3. For the CDR3, the DNA is TGTGCCAGCAGTTTAGCGGGCAGCTCCTACGAGCAGTACTTC. This encodes CASSLAGSSYEQYF.

This chain links TRBV27 with TRBJ2-2; tentatively, D is TRBD1 (5 bases). CDR1 MNHEY and CDR2 SMNVEV come from the germline V gene (reference sequence). V gave up 3 bases and J gave up 9 bases, with 8 bases separating them. This CDR3 has 12 residues. DNA of the CDR3: TGTGCCAGCAGTTTCCCGGACAGGGAGCTGTTTTTT. Translating it yields CASSFPDRELFF.

V gene TRBV11-2 combines with J gene TRBJ2-3, with a possible D match to TRBD2 (6 bases). CDR1 is SGHAT and CDR2 is FQNNGV in the germline V gene. V was cut by 7 bases and J by 6 bases, with 11 bases left in between. CDR3 length: 12 residues. CDR3 sequence: CASTLGSDTQYF. The CDR3 DNA reads TGTGCCAGCACCCTCGGGAGTGATACGCAGTATTTT.

This chain connects TRBV5-1 to TRBJ2-2; D is possibly TRBD2 (6 bases). Germline values: CDR1 SGHRS, CDR2 YFSETQ. V was clipped by 1 base and J by 5 bases, with 12 bases between them. The CDR3 has 15 residues. CDR3 sequence reads: CASSLRENPTGELFF. The CDR3 DNA sequence: TGCGCCAGCAGCTTGCGGGAGAATCCGACCGGGGAGCTGTTTTTT.

The V call is TRBV5-1, the J call TRBJ2-1, with TRBD2 matching 11 bases. This CDR3 has 15 amino acids. The germline V gene has CDR1 SGHRS and CDR2 YFSETQ. With 4 bases clipped from V and 3 bases from J, the junction kept 3 bases outside the gene matches. The CDR3 DNA reads TGCGCCAGCAGCCCCACTAGCGGGAGCTACAATGAGCAGTTCTTC. Translated, it gives CASSPTSGSYNEQFF.

The V gene is TRBV7-9, the J gene TRBJ1-2; 8 nucleotides line up with TRBD1. This CDR3 contains 14 residues. Germline trimming cut 1 base from V and 5 bases from J; bases unmatched to any gene: 3. CDR1 is SEHNR, CDR2 FQNEAQ, per germline (reference sequence). The CDR3: CASSLGQGNYGYTF. In DNA, the CDR3 is TGTGCCAGCAGCTTAGGACAGGGGAATTATGGCTACACCTTC.

The chain couples TRBV19 to TRBJ1-1; no clear D. CDR1 LNHDA and CDR2 SQIVND come from the germline V gene (reference sequence). The CDR3 consists of 12 residues. With 4 bases removed from V and 5 bases from J, the gap between germline ends came to 8 bases. The CDR3, as DNA: TGTGCCAGTAGTAGAAGAGAGACTGAAGCTTTCTTT. The encoded protein is CASSRRETEAFF.

CDR3 nucleotides: TGTGCCAGCAGTGCTAATGAAAAGATTCGAGCTTTCTTT. Translated: CASSANEKIRAFF. The chain has TRBV25-1 and TRBJ1-1; unclear D gene. The CDR3 extends over 13 amino acids. V was shortened by 4 bases and J by 10 bases, with 16 bases between the two germline ends. Looked up from germline, CDR1 is MGHDK and CDR2 is SYGVNS.

V is TRBV18 and J is TRBJ1-4; D remains unclear. The CDR3 has 16 amino acids. The V and J ends lost 6 bases and 0 bases respectively, with 14 bases between them. Germline lookup yields CDR1 KGHSH and CDR2 LQKENI. CDR3 protein: CASSLKEVATNEKLFF. The DNA for the CDR3 is TGTGCCAGCTCCCTCAAAGAGGTCGCAACTAATGAAAAACTGTTTTTT. The whole variable domain, filled in from reference TRBV18 and TRBJ1-4, reads NAGVMQNPRHLVRRRGQEARLRCSPMKGHSHVYWYRQLPEEGLKFMVYLQKENIIDESGMPKERFSAEFPKEGPSILRIQQVVRGDSAAYFCASSLKEVATNEKLFFGSGTQLSVL.

This clone appeared once. The chain links TRBV6-4 to TRBJ2-1; possible D gene TRBD1, 6 bases. The CDR3 runs to 13 residues. The germline V and J ends were trimmed by 5 bases and 3 bases, with 8 bases remaining between them. Germline V lookup: CDR1 MRHNA, CDR2 SNTAGT. As DNA, the CDR3 is TGTGCCAGCAGTTTGGACAGCTACAATGAGCAGTTCTTC. This encodes CASSLDSYNEQFF.

V is TRBV2 and J is TRBJ2-3; TRBD1 is a possible D gene (6 bases). The CDR3 loop spans 14 amino acids. V dropped 6 bases and J dropped 0 bases, with 10 bases sitting between them. The germline CDR1 and CDR2 sequences are SNHLY and FYNNEI. Here the CDR3 DNA reads TGTGCCAGCAGAGACAGGAGAAGCACAGATACGCAGTATTTT. This translates into CASRDRRSTDTQYF. The entire variable domain, with the rest obtained from reference TRBV2 and TRBJ2-3, is as follows: EPEVTQTPSHQVTQMGQEVILRCVPISNHLYFYWYRQILGQKVEFLVSFYNNEISEKSEIFDDQFSVERPDGSNFTLKIRSTKLEDSAMYFCASRDRRSTDTQYFGPGTRLTVL.

The rearrangement uses TRBV6-5 and TRBJ1-1, with TRBD1 as a possible D gene (6 bases). The V gene lost 10 bases and the J gene lost 0 bases, with 15 bases spanning the gap. The germline V gene has CDR1 MNHEY and CDR2 SVGAGI. The CDR3 loop spans 14 amino acids. The CDR3 loop is CATSRTDMNTEAFF. The CDR3 DNA sequence: TGTGCCACCTCGCGGACAGACATGAACACTGAAGCTTTCTTT.

This clone was recorded a few times. The chain couples TRBV2 to TRBJ1-2; possible D gene TRBD1, 5 bases. V shed 6 bases and J shed 7 bases, with 21 bases lying between them. CDR1 and CDR2 from the germline V gene are SNHLY and FYNNEI. This CDR3 contains 15 residues. This CDR3 reads CASSSGGAGRFGYTF. The CDR3 DNA reads as TGTGCCAGCAGCTCCGGTGGGGCTGGGCGATTTGGCTACACCTTC. Full variable domain (missing parts from reference TRBV2 and TRBJ1-2): EPEVTQTPSHQVTQMGQEVILRCVPISNHLYFYWYRQILGQKVEFLVSFYNNEISEKSEIFDDQFSVERPDGSNFTLKIRSTKLEDSAMYFCASSSGGAGRFGYTFGSGTRLTVV.

This chain links TRBV5-1 with TRBJ2-7; the D is unclear. The CDR3 spans 13 residues. Trimming pared 0 bases from V and 5 bases from J, leaving 9 bases between. The V gene's germline CDR1 is SGHRS and CDR2 YFSETQ. This CDR3 reads CASSLAVENEQYF. In DNA form, the CDR3 reads TGCGCCAGCAGCTTGGCCGTAGAGAACGAGCAGTACTTC.

The chain joins TRBV9 to TRBJ2-3; D gene uncertain. The CDR3 sequence is 16 residues long. The germline V gene encodes CDR1 SGDLS and CDR2 YYNGEE. Trimming left V 3 bases short and J 0 bases short, with 14 bases between. This CDR3 reads CASSGPGVTSTDTQYF. The CDR3 DNA follows: TGTGCCAGCAGCGGGCCCGGAGTAACTAGCACAGATACGCAGTATTTT.

V and J are TRBV6-1 and TRBJ2-2, with D tentatively TRBD2 (6 bases). CDR1 is MNHNS, CDR2 SASEGT, per germline. The CDR3 spans 15 residues. The CDR3 here is CAAREEWGSPGELFF. The CDR3 region has the DNA TGTGCTGCTAGGGAGGAATGGGGGAGCCCCGGGGAGCTGTTTTTT.